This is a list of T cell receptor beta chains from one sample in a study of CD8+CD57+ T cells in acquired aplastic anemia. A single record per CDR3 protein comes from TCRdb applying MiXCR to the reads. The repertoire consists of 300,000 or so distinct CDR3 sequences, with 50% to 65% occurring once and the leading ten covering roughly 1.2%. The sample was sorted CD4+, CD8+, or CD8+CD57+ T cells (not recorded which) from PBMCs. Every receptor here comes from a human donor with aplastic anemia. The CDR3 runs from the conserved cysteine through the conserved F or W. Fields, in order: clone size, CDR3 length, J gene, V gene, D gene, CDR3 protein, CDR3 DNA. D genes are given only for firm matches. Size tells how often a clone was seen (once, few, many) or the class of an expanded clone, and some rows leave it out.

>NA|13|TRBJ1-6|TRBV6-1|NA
CASRRSEGWSLHF
TGTGCCAGCAGGAGATCGGAGGGCTGGTCCCTCCACTTT
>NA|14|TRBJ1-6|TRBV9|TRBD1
CASSTGQGSSPLHF
TGTGCCAGCAGCACGGGACAGGGCTCTTCACCCCTCCACTTT
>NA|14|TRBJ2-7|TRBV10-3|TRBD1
CAISEGQGAYQQYF
TGTGCCATCAGTGAGGGGCAGGGGGCGTATCAGCAGTACTTC
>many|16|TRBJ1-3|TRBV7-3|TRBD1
CASSPGTGLGGNTIYF
TGTGCCAGCAGCCCCGGGACAGGGTTAGGGGGAAACACCATATATTTT
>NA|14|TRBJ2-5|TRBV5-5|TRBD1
CASSQTGGQETQYF
TGTGCCAGCAGCCAGACAGGGGGGCAAGAGACCCAGTACTTC
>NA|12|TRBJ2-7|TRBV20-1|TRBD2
CSARGSPHEQYF
TGCAGTGCTCGCGGGAGTCCCCACGAGCAGTACTTC
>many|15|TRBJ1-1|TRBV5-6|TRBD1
CASRSGTGSGWRAFF
TGTGCCAGCAGATCCGGGACAGGGTCCGGTTGGCGGGCTTTCTTT
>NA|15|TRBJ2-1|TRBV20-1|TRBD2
CSFLLGTSGRGEQFF
TGCAGCTTCTTGCTCGGGACTAGCGGGAGGGGTGAGCAGTTCTTC
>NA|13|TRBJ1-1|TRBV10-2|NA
CASSPSGDTEAFF
TGCGCCAGCAGCCCATCAGGGGACACTGAAGCTTTCTTT
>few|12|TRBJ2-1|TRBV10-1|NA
CASSEQTHEQFF
TGCGCCAGCAGCGAACAGACCCACGAGCAGTTCTTC
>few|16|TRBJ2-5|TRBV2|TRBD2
CASSDPLAGLPETQYF
TGTGCCAGCAGTGACCCCCTAGCGGGATTACCAGAGACCCAGTACTTC
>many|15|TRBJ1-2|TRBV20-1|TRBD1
CSASGGQGVSYGYTF
TGCAGTGCTAGCGGTGGGCAGGGGGTCTCTTATGGCTACACCTTC
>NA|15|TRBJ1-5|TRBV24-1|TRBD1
CATSVAGGAGQPQHF
TGTGCCACCAGTGTTGCAGGGGGCGCGGGTCAGCCCCAGCATTTT
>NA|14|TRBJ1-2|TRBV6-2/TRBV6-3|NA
CASSHGRVGYGYTF
TGTGCCAGCAGCCACGGCAGGGTGGGCTATGGCTACACCTTC
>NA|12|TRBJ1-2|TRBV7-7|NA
CASSSGIHGYTF
TGTGCCAGCAGCTCCGGGATTCATGGCTACACCTTC
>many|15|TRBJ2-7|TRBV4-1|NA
CASSQDLVTVREQYF
TGCGCCAGCAGCCAAGATCTTGTAACAGTACGAGAGCAGTACTTC
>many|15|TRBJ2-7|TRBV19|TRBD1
CASSSILDRAYEQYF
TGTGCCAGTAGTTCAATACTCGACAGGGCCTACGAGCAGTACTTC
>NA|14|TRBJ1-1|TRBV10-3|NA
CAIRENEEEGEAFF
TGTGCCATCAGAGAGAATGAGGAGGAGGGTGAAGCTTTCTTT
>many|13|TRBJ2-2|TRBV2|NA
CASSERGTGELFF
TGTGCCAGCAGTGAAAGGGGCACCGGGGAGCTGTTTTTT
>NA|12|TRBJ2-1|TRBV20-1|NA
CSAPGLLNEQFF
TGCAGTGCCCCGGGACTCCTTAATGAGCAGTTCTTC
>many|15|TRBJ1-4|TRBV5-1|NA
CASSLAGQVNEKLFF
TGCGCCAGCAGCTTGGCGGGACAAGTTAATGAAAAACTGTTTTTT
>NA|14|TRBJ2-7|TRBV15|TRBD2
CATSRGTSGYEQYF
TGTGCCACCAGCAGGGGGACTAGCGGGTACGAGCAGTACTTC
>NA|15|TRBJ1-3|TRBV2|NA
CASSDGSVLPNTIYF
TGTGCCAGCAGTGATGGGAGCGTTTTGCCAAACACCATATATTTT
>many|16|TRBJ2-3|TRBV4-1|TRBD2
CASSQNPSGSTDTQYF
TGCGCCAGCAGCCAAAATCCTAGCGGAAGCACAGATACGCAGTATTTT
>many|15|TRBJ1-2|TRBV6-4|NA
CANVSPGWTNYGYTF
TGTGCCAACGTTTCCCCCGGATGGACTAACTATGGCTACACCTTC
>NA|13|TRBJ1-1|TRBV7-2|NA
CASSLGLVTEAFF
TGTGCCAGCAGCTTGGGACTGGTCACTGAAGCTTTCTTT
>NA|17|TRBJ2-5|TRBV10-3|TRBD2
CAISGGTSGRSRDTQYF
TGTGCCATCAGTGGCGGGACTAGCGGGAGATCAAGAGACACCCAGTACTTC
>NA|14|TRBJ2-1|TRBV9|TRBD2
CASNSGSGYNEQFF
TGTGCCAGCAATAGCGGGAGTGGCTACAATGAGCAGTTCTTC
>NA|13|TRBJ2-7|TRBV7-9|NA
CASSVGLGYEQYF
TGTGCCAGCAGCGTGGGACTCGGCTACGAGCAGTACTTC
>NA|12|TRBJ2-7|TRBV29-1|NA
CSVGLLGREQYF
TGCAGCGTTGGCCTCTTAGGCAGGGAGCAGTACTTC
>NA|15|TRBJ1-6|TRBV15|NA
CATSRGGRDNSPLHF
TGTGCCACCAGCAGAGGGGGACGGGATAATTCACCCCTCCACTTT
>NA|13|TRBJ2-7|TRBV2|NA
CASRNHLEGEQYF
TGTGCCAGCCGTAATCATCTTGAGGGCGAGCAGTACTTC
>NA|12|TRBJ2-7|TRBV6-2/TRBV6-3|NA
CASSYKTLGQYF
TGTGCCAGCAGTTACAAAACTCTCGGGCAGTACTTC
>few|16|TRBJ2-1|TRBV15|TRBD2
CATSRNTGLADNEQFF
TGTGCCACCAGCAGGAACACGGGACTAGCGGACAATGAGCAGTTCTTC
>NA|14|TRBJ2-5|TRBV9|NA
CASSATGEGETQYF
TGTGCCAGCAGCGCGACAGGGGAGGGCGAGACCCAGTACTTC
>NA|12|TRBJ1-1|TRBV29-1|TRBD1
CSVGTGATEAFF
TGCAGCGTGGGGACAGGGGCCACTGAAGCTTTCTTT
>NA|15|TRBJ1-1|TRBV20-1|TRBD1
CSASSPGQVNTEAFF
TGCAGTGCCAGCTCGCCAGGACAGGTGAACACTGAAGCTTTCTTT
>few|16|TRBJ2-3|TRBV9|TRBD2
CASSVEAGGPSDTQYF
TGTGCCAGCAGCGTAGAAGCGGGGGGGCCCTCAGATACGCAGTATTTT
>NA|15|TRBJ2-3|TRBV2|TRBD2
CASSPDSGAYNEQYF
TGTGCCAGCAGTCCGGATAGCGGGGCCTACAATGAGCAGTATTTT
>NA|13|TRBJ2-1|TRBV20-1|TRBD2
CSARGLADNEQFF
TGCAGTGCTAGAGGACTAGCGGACAATGAGCAGTTCTTC
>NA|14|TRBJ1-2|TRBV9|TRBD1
CASSAGTGGGGYTF
TGTGCCAGCAGCGCTGGGACAGGGGGCGGTGGCTACACCTTC
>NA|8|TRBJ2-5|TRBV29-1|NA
CSVEAQYF
TGCAGCGTTGAGGCCCAGTACTTC
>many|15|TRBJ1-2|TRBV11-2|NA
CASSLDDRKTNGYTF
TGTGCCAGCAGCTTAGACGACAGGAAAACTAATGGCTACACCTTC
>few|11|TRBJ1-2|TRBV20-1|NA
CSAQGFAYYTF
TGCAGTGCGCAGGGTTTCGCTTACTACACCTTC
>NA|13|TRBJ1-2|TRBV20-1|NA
CSARTGTGYGYTF
TGCAGTGCTCGTACCGGGACGGGCTATGGCTACACCTTC
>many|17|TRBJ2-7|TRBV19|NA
CASSIGPSETWSYEQYF
TGTGCCAGTAGTATCGGCCCCAGCGAGACTTGGAGCTACGAGCAGTACTTC
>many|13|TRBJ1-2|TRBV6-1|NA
CASSEAGNYGYTF
TGTGCCAGCAGTGAGGCAGGGAACTATGGCTACACCTTC
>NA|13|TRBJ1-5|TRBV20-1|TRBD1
CSASAGGGQPQHF
TGCAGTGCTAGTGCAGGGGGAGGTCAGCCCCAGCATTTT